This T cell receptor beta chain was found in a study of post-analysis software for immune sequencing data. Overall study context: Progressive-relapsing, secondary progressive and relapsing-remitting multiple sclerosis were among the disease courses included.

The CDR3 extends over 16 amino acids. The germline gives CDR1 SGHNT, CDR2 YYREEE (reference sequence). J gave up 1 base and V 0 bases, and 3 bases lay outside the gene matches. In the case of this clonotype: Its antigen is still unknown.

Unique molecular identifiers had been added to the TCR beta cDNA libraries. Using its own MiXCR run on the PCR reads, TCRdb lists one record per CDR3 protein. The sample lists more than 450,000 distinct CDR3 sequences, roughly 45% occurring once. General observations from the study: Diversity measured as normalized Chao1 was significantly lower in multiple sclerosis patients than in controls. Patients used several TRBV segments, including TRBV5-6, TRBV5-1 and TRBV20-1, more often than controls.

The source is a girl aged 5-17 years with multiple sclerosis. Material: blood. The chain recombines TRBV5-4 with TRBJ2-1; 8 bases match TRBD2. The chain's CDR3 is CASSLVGLESYNEQFF. The CDR3 coding sequence is TGTGCCAGCAGCTTGGTGGGACTAGAGTCCTACAATGAGCAGTTCTTC.